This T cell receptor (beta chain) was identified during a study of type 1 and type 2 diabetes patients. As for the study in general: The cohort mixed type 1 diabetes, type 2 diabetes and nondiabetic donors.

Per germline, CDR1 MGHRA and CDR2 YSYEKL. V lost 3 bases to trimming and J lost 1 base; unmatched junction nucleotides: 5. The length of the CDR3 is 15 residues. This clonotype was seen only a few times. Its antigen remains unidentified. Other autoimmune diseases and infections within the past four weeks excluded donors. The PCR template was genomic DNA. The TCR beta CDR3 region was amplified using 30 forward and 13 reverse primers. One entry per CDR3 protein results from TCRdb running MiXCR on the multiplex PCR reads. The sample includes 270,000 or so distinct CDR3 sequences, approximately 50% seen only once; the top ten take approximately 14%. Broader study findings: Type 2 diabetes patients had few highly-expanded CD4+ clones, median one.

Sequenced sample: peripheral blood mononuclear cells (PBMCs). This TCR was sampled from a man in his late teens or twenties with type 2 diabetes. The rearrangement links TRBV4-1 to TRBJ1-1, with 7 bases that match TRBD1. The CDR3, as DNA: TGCGCCAGCAGCCACGTAAACAGGGGGAACACTGAAGCTTTCTTT. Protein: CASSHVNRGNTEAFF.